Below are 3 T cell receptor beta chains sequenced from a single sample in a study of CD8+CD57+ T cells in acquired aplastic anemia. TCR beta VDJ and CDR3 profiling used genomic DNA as template. TCRdb fed the reads into MiXCR, producing one record per CDR3 protein. The table has under 500,000 distinct CDR3 sequences, around 32% seen once; the top ten hold nearly 0.85%. For sequencing, patients were chosen who had shown expansion of CD8+CD57+ cells by flow cytometry. Material: sorted CD4+, CD8+, or CD8+CD57+ T cells (not recorded which) from PBMCs. Receptor source: a human donor with aplastic anemia.

This clonotype was observed at least ten times. The chain combines TRBV7-3 with TRBJ1-1; D not resolved. CDR3 length: 14 residues. Trimming left V 0 bases short and J 2 bases short, with 7 bases between. CDR1 and CDR2 (germline): SGHTA, FQGTGA. Here the CDR3 reads CASSLTAVNTEAFF. The CDR3 coding sequence is TGTGCCAGCAGCTTAACAGCGGTCAACACTGAAGCTTTCTTT.

The chain has TRBV14 and TRBJ2-2, with TRBD2 matching over 7 bases. The CDR3 length is 14 residues. Trimming took 4 bases from V and 6 from J; bases not matched to a gene: 5. Germline V gene sequence: CDR1 SGHDN, CDR2 FVKESK. CDR3 in amino acids: CASSPKGGSGELFF. The CDR3 coding sequence is TGTGCCAGCAGCCCCAAGGGAGGGTCCGGGGAGCTGTTTTTT. Filled out from reference TRBV14 and TRBJ2-2, the complete variable domain reads EAGVTQFPSHSVIEKGQTVTLRCDPISGHDNLYWYRRVMGKEIKFLLHFVKESKQDESGMPNNRFLAERTGGTYSTLKVQPAELEDSGVYFCASSPKGGSGELFFGEGSRLTVL.

This clonotype appeared many times. The chain couples TRBV6-6 to TRBJ2-7; D remains unclear. V dropped 0 bases and J dropped 6 bases, with 9 bases sitting between them. CDR1 MNHNY and CDR2 SVGAGI come from the germline V gene (reference sequence). The CDR3 consists of 13 residues. The CDR3 spells CASSYSSGGEQYF. The CDR3 bases are TGTGCCAGCAGTTACTCGAGTGGCGGCGAGCAGTACTTC.